This TCR beta chain was recovered during a study of identical twins. In the case of this clonotype: Antigen: not known.

Healthy Caucasians supplied all donations. Unique molecular identifiers were present on cDNA, and template switching added a universal primer site. TCRdb reprocessed the 5' RACE reads with MiXCR, giving one entry per CDR3 protein. This table holds about 480,000 distinct CDR3 sequences, more than 13% found once. General study findings and limits: Whereas memory repertoires showed no such difference, abundant cord blood beta clonotypes carried fewer insertions.

The V and J ends lost 6 bases and 9 bases respectively, with 12 bases between them. This CDR3 is built from 13 residues. Separately, the same data were catalogued under a study of yellow fever vaccine responses in identical twins. That work states: It has been reported that, in twins, the vaccine T cell response seemed partly convergent and partly personalized.

The clonotype was recovered from a woman younger than 30 in good health. The source material was CD4+ T cells sorted from blood. The J gene is TRBJ1-6, the V gene TRBV12-3 or TRBV12-4; D is unresolved. CDR3 protein: CASRRGESSPLHF. Written as DNA, the CDR3 is TGTGCCAGCAGGCGGGGAGAGAGTTCACCCCTCCACTTT.